This TCR beta chain was profiled in a study of cytomegalovirus exposure and HLA in healthy donors. 13 Jbeta primers and 60 Vbeta primers were used for the PCR. The protocol was immunoSEQ multiplex PCR, while the TCRdb copy is restricted to in-frame clones and leaves out a portion. Among about 150,000 clones, around 82% were seen once, and the ten largest hold roughly 5.3%. To note about this clone: The target antigen is unknown.

The CDR3 runs 14 residues. Trimming took 1 base from V and 10 from J; bases not matched to a gene: 7. Germline CDR1 and CDR2: SGHDT and YYEEEE. Study results and limitations: With later analysis, a missense DCLRE1C variant became linked to TCR beta V- and J-gene trimming. Three chains linked to CMV were shown in vitro to be specific for CMV antigens. TRBV6-2, TRBV6-3 and other indistinguishable V segments were excluded. Presence/absence comparisons presumed near-even sequencing depth among donors.

The chain recombines TRBV5-6 with TRBJ2-7, with TRBD2 matching 11 bases. Sequenced material: PBMCs. The clonotype comes from a woman between 40 and 50 years old in good health and CMV-seropositive. For the CDR3, the DNA is TGTGCCAGCAGCTTGTCTAGCGGGAGGACCGCCCAGTACTTC. This encodes CASSLSSGRTAQYF.